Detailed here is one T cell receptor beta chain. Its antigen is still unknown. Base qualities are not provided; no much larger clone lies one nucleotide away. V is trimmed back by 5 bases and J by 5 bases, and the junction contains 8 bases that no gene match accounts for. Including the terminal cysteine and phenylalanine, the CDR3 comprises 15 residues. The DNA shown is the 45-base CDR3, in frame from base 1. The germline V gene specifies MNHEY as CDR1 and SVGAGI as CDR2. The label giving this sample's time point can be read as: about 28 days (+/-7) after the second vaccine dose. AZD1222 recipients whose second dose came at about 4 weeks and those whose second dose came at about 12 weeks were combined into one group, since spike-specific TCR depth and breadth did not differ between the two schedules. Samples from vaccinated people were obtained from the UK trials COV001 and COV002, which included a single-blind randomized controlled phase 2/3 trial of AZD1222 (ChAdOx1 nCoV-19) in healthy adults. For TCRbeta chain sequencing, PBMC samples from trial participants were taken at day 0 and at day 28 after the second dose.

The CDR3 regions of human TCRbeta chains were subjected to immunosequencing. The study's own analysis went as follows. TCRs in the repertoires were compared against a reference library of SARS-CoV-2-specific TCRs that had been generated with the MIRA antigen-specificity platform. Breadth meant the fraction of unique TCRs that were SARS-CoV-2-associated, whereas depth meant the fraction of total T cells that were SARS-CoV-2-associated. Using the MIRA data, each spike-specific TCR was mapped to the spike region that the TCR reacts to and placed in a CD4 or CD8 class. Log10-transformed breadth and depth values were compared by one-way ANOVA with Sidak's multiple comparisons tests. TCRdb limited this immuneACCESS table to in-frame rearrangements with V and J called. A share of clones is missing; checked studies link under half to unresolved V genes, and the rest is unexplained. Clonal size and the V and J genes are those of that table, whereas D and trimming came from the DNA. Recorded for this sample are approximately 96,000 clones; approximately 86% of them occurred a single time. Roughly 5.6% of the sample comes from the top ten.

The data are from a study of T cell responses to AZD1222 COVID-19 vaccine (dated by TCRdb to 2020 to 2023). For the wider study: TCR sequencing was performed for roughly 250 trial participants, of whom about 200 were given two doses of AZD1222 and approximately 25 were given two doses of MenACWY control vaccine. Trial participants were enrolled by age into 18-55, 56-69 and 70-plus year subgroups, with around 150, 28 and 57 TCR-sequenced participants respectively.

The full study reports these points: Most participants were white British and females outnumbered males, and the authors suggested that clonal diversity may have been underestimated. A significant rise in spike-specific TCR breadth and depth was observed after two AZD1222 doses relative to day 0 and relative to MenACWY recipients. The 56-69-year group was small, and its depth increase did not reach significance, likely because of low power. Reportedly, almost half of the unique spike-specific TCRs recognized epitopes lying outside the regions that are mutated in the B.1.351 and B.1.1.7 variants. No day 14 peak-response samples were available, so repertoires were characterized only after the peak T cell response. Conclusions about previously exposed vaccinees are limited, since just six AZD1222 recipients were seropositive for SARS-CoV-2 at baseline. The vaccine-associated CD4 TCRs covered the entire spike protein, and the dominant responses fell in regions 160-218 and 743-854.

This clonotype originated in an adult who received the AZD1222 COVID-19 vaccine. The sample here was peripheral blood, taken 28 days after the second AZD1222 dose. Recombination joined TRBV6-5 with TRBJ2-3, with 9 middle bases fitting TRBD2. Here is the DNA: TGTGCCAGCAGTAAGAGCGGGGGGCGGGGAGATACGCAGTATTTT. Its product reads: CASSKSGGRGDTQYF.